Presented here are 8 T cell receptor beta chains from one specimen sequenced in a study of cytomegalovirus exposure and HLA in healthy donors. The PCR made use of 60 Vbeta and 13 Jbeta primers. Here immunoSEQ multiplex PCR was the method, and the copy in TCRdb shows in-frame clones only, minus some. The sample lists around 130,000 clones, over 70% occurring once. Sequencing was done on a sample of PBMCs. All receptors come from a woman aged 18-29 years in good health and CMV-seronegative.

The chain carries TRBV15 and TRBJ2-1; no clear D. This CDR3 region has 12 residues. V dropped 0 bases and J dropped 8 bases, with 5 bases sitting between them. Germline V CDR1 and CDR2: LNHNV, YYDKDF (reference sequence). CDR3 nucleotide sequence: TGTGCCACCAGCAGAGATAGTGATGAGCAGTTCTTC. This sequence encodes CATSRDSDEQFF.

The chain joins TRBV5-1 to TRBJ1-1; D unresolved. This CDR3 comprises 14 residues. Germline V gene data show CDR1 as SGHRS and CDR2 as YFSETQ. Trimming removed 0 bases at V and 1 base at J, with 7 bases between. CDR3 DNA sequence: TGCGCCAGCAGCTTGGCCCCGGGGAACACTGAAGCTTTCTTT. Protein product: CASSLAPGNTEAFF. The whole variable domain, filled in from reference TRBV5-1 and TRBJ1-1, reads KAGVTQTPRYLIKTRGQQVTLSCSPISGHRSVSWYQQTPGQGLQFLFEYFSETQRNKGNFPGRFSGRQFSNSRSEMNVSTLELGDSALYLCASSLAPGNTEAFFGQGTRLTVV.

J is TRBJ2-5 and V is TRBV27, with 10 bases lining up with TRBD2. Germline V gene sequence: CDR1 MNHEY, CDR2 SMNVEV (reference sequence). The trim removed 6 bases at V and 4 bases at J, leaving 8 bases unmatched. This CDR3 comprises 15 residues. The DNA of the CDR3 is TGTGCCAGCAGCTCTAGCGGGAGAGGTGCAGAGACCCAGTACTTC. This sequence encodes CASSSSGRGAETQYF.

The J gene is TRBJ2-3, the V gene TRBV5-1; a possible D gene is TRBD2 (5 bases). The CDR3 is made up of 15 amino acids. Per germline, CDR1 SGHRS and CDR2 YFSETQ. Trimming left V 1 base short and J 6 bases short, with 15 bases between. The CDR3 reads CASSLIGGLGDTQYF. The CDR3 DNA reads TGCGCCAGCAGCTTGATCGGCGGGTTGGGTGATACGCAGTATTTT.

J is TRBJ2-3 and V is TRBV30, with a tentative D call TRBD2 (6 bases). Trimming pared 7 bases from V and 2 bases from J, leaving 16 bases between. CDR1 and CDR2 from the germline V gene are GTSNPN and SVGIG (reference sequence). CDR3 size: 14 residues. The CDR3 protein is CASSPGENTDTQYF. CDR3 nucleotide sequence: TGTGCCTCCAGCCCGGGAGAGAACACAGATACGCAGTATTTT.

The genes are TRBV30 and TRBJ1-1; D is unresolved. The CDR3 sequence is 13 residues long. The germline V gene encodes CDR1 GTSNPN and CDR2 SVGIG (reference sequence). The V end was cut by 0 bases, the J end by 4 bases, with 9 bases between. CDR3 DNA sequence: TGTGCCTGGAGTGTACGGGCGGGCACTGAAGCTTTCTTT. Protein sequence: CAWSVRAGTEAFF.

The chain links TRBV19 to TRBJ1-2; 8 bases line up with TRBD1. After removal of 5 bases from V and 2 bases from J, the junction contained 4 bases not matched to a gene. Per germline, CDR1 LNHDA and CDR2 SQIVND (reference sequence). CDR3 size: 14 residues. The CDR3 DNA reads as TGTGCCAGTAGTCCAGGACAGGGAAACTATGGCTACACCTTC. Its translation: CASSPGQGNYGYTF.

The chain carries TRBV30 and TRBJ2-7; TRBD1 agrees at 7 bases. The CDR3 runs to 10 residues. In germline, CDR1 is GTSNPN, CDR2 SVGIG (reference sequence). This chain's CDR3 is CAQGGREQYF. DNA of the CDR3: TGTGCACAAGGGGGCAGGGAGCAGTACTTC.